The clone carrying this TCR beta chain occurred a few times. The antigen is unknown. Germline V gene data show CDR1 as ENHRY and CDR2 as SYGVKD. V was clipped by 1 base and J by 8 bases; unmatched bases: 3. The CDR3 consists of 14 residues. This specimen comes from a study of OX40 agonist ivuxolimab in advanced cancers. Study information: Patients were dosed with the agonistic anti-OX40 (CD134) antibody ivuxolimab. Every 2 weeks, patients received ivuxolimab intravenously, dosed at 0.01 to 10 mg/kg.

Overall study results and limits: CD8+ T cells averaged more expanded clones than CD4+. Researchers did not establish what antigens the expanded peripheral T cells target.

The assay was immunoSEQ multiplex PCR, and TCRdb's table has in-frame clones only and misses some. The data hold roughly 47,000 clones, with around 90% observed a single time. The specimen comprised CD4+ or CD8+ T cells sorted from blood, sampled in a trial of the OX40 agonist ivuxolimab. The J gene is TRBJ1-4, the V gene TRBV10-3, with 8 bases lining up with TRBD1. The sequence came from an adult with an advanced solid tumor such as melanoma, head and neck, liver or kidney cancer. The CDR3 coding sequence is TGTGCCATCAGTGAGTGGACAGGGAACGAAAAACTGTTTTTT. Protein product: CAISEWTGNEKLFF.